The sequence of this T cell receptor (beta chain) was determined in a study of control samples from healthy donors and cancer patients. Measured with immunoSEQ multiplex PCR; TCRdb has only the in-frame clones, and not every one. Among fewer than 110,000 clones listed, roughly 89% were seen once. This clone showed up just once. V was clipped by 3 bases and J by 2 bases, with 7 bases between them. The CDR3 has 13 residues. The germline V gene has CDR1 MNHEY and CDR2 SMNVEV (reference sequence). The chain carries TRBV27 and TRBJ1-1, with unresolved D. Sequenced input: blood. This receptor was identified in a man aged 25 to 40 in good health. In nucleotides, the CDR3 is TGTGCCAGCAGTTTGTGGATAAACACTGAAGCTTTCTTT. Translation gives CASSLWINTEAFF.